This T cell receptor beta chain was documented in a study of T cell repertoires in cytomegalovirus infection. Overall study context: Public signatures in TCR beta pointed to CMV infection and matching HLA type.

The ends were cut back, 0 bases at V and 0 bases at J, with 7 bases in the middle. CDR1 is SGHRS, CDR2 YFSETQ, per germline. The CDR3 covers 16 residues. This clonotype was detected a few times. TCRdb analysed the reads with MiXCR anew, one entry per CDR3 protein. Among roughly 760,000 distinct CDR3 sequences listed, 35% were seen once. Material: PBMCs. The chain employs TRBV5-1 and TRBJ2-6; a possible D gene is TRBD2 (6 bases). This clonotype originated in a human donor in good health (CMV status not recorded). Some clones in this sample may be carry-over from other donors' samples. The CDR3 loop is CASSLGGVSGANVLTF. DNA of the CDR3: TGCGCCAGCAGCTTGGGGGGGGTCTCTGGGGCCAACGTCCTGACTTTC.